The source of this T cell receptor (beta chain) is a study of early T cells in non-severe SARS-CoV-2 infection. CDR1 and CDR2 from the germline V gene are GTSNPN and SVGIG (reference sequence). V was cut by 0 bases and J by 0 bases, with 8 bases left in between. The CDR3 extends over 14 amino acids. The TCR library protocol attached unique molecular identifiers to the individual cDNA molecules. A single record per CDR3 protein comes from TCRdb applying MiXCR to the 5' RACE reads. This table holds about 26,000 distinct CDR3 sequences, 5.1% found once. This clonotype was observed at least ten times. The chain links TRBV30 to TRBJ1-2, with D perhaps TRBD1 (5 bases). Sequencing was done on a sample of whole blood. This TCR came from an adult who was a healthcare worker with PCR-confirmed SARS-CoV-2 infection or an uninfected control (not recorded which). The CDR3 DNA follows: TGTGCCTGGAGTGTTGAGACAGCTAACTATGGCTACACCTTC. Protein sequence: CAWSVETANYGYTF.